A selection of T cell receptor beta chains follows, all from one sample in a study of response to subunit inactivated influenza vaccine. TCRdb re-analysed the RT-PCR reads in MiXCR, keeping a single row per CDR3 protein. The sample carries 710,000 or so distinct CDR3 sequences, about a sixth recorded once. The sequencing used PBMCs from blood, collected roughly 12 days after vaccination. The receptor source for this set is a man aged 50-60 years who received an inactivated influenza vaccine. CDR3s leave out the opening cysteine and the closing phenylalanine or tryptophan. The order of the fields is J gene, clone size, V gene, CDR3 length, CDR3 protein. For some rows the clone size is stated as once, few or many, or as a class when expanded; others skip it.

j_call: TRBJ2-5; clone_size: many; v_call: TRBV20-1; cdr3_length: 11; cdr3_aa: SAIQETQETQY
j_call: TRBJ2-3; clone_size: NA; v_call: TRBV12-3/TRBV12-4; cdr3_length: 14; cdr3_aa: ASSPNLLASRATQY
j_call: TRBJ2-7; clone_size: few; v_call: TRBV20-1; cdr3_length: 12; cdr3_aa: SASPGLYLQEQY
j_call: TRBJ2-6; clone_size: many; v_call: TRBV12-3/TRBV12-4; cdr3_length: 14; cdr3_aa: ASSFGGGFGANVLT
j_call: TRBJ2-2; clone_size: NA; v_call: TRBV6-5; cdr3_length: 11; cdr3_aa: ASSYLGASGLF
j_call: TRBJ1-6; clone_size: NA; v_call: TRBV7-2; cdr3_length: 14; cdr3_aa: ASSSTGRPYNSPLH
j_call: TRBJ2-5; clone_size: few; v_call: TRBV29-1; cdr3_length: 11; cdr3_aa: SVWRTGLETQY
j_call: TRBJ2-1; clone_size: few; v_call: TRBV7-2; cdr3_length: 13; cdr3_aa: ASSLGLAVHNEQF
j_call: TRBJ2-5; clone_size: NA; v_call: TRBV20-1; cdr3_length: 12; cdr3_aa: SASPSGLLETQY
j_call: TRBJ2-1; clone_size: NA; v_call: TRBV7-2; cdr3_length: 15; cdr3_aa: ASSLIQGVSGGNEQF
j_call: TRBJ1-5; clone_size: NA; v_call: TRBV11-2; cdr3_length: 14; cdr3_aa: ASSLRGRTDNQPQH
j_call: TRBJ1-1; clone_size: NA; v_call: TRBV19; cdr3_length: 12; cdr3_aa: ASSSYQLNTEAF
j_call: TRBJ2-1; clone_size: few; v_call: TRBV18; cdr3_length: 10; cdr3_aa: ASYLSSNEQF
j_call: TRBJ2-1; clone_size: NA; v_call: TRBV20-1; cdr3_length: 11; cdr3_aa: SARDRGRDEQF
j_call: TRBJ2-5; clone_size: NA; v_call: TRBV11-2; cdr3_length: 13; cdr3_aa: ASSLEISPSETQY
j_call: TRBJ2-5; clone_size: NA; v_call: TRBV5-1; cdr3_length: 11; cdr3_aa: ASSKGLVETQY
j_call: TRBJ1-3; clone_size: few; v_call: TRBV12-3/TRBV12-4; cdr3_length: 12; cdr3_aa: ASSGRYVGNTIY
j_call: TRBJ2-1; clone_size: NA; v_call: TRBV2; cdr3_length: 10; cdr3_aa: ARGQGYNEQF
j_call: TRBJ1-4; clone_size: NA; v_call: TRBV7-2; cdr3_length: 14; cdr3_aa: ASSNLKFRGSEKLF
j_call: TRBJ2-1; clone_size: NA; v_call: TRBV7-8; cdr3_length: 16; cdr3_aa: ASSLGWTSGSTYNEQF
j_call: TRBJ2-1; clone_size: NA; v_call: TRBV3-1; cdr3_length: 19; cdr3_aa: ASSQDSLTSGRAKAYNEQF
j_call: TRBJ2-7; clone_size: NA; v_call: TRBV20-1; cdr3_length: 16; cdr3_aa: SARHQPGRGLGTYEQY
j_call: TRBJ2-1; clone_size: few; v_call: TRBV24-1; cdr3_length: 11; cdr3_aa: ATTPRAGGEQF
j_call: TRBJ1-3; clone_size: many; v_call: TRBV7-9; cdr3_length: 14; cdr3_aa: ASSIDRINSGNTIY
j_call: TRBJ2-5; clone_size: NA; v_call: TRBV7-8; cdr3_length: 15; cdr3_aa: ASSWTGGNSWQETQY
j_call: TRBJ2-5; clone_size: few; v_call: TRBV5-1; cdr3_length: 10; cdr3_aa: ASSLNPETQY
j_call: TRBJ2-7; clone_size: NA; v_call: TRBV7-6; cdr3_length: 13; cdr3_aa: ASSFERGPDYEQY
j_call: TRBJ2-5; clone_size: few; v_call: TRBV14; cdr3_length: 11; cdr3_aa: ASSQSGRETQY
j_call: TRBJ1-2; clone_size: NA; v_call: TRBV28; cdr3_length: 13; cdr3_aa: ASSNRGARNYGYT
j_call: TRBJ1-1; clone_size: NA; v_call: TRBV3-1; cdr3_length: 13; cdr3_aa: ASSQAGGLVTEAF
j_call: TRBJ1-2; clone_size: NA; v_call: TRBV10-3; cdr3_length: 12; cdr3_aa: AISEGREKGGYT
j_call: TRBJ2-5; clone_size: few; v_call: TRBV20-1; cdr3_length: 13; cdr3_aa: SARQAPGSQETQY
j_call: TRBJ2-5; clone_size: NA; v_call: TRBV4-1; cdr3_length: 13; cdr3_aa: ASSHPPTGEETQY
j_call: TRBJ1-5; clone_size: few; v_call: TRBV12-3/TRBV12-4; cdr3_length: 12; cdr3_aa: ASSLGAGSQPQH
j_call: TRBJ2-2; clone_size: few; v_call: TRBV3-1; cdr3_length: 14; cdr3_aa: ASSQGTGTNTGELF
j_call: TRBJ1-3; clone_size: few; v_call: TRBV10-3; cdr3_length: 13; cdr3_aa: AISESTEVGNTIY
j_call: TRBJ2-5; clone_size: NA; v_call: TRBV3-1; cdr3_length: 13; cdr3_aa: ASSQESGVGETQY
j_call: TRBJ2-1; clone_size: few; v_call: TRBV11-2; cdr3_length: 12; cdr3_aa: ASSSGLDSNEQF
j_call: TRBJ2-7; clone_size: NA; v_call: TRBV6-1; cdr3_length: 12; cdr3_aa: ASSDRRFPYEQY
j_call: TRBJ2-3; clone_size: NA; v_call: TRBV5-1; cdr3_length: 12; cdr3_aa: ASSPGPSTDTHY
j_call: TRBJ1-1; clone_size: NA; v_call: TRBV27; cdr3_length: 12; cdr3_aa: ASSSGTYGTEAF
j_call: TRBJ2-4; clone_size: NA; v_call: TRBV27; cdr3_length: 18; cdr3_aa: ASSATAPHIGASGKNIQY
j_call: TRBJ2-7; clone_size: few; v_call: TRBV20-1; cdr3_length: 12; cdr3_aa: SARGTGGIYEQY
j_call: TRBJ2-1; clone_size: NA; v_call: TRBV5-1; cdr3_length: 14; cdr3_aa: ASSVGGTRFYNEQF
j_call: TRBJ2-4; clone_size: few; v_call: TRBV28; cdr3_length: 15; cdr3_aa: ASSLIRWDLAKNIQY
j_call: TRBJ1-2; clone_size: NA; v_call: TRBV20-1; cdr3_length: 13; cdr3_aa: SARTRGGRNYGYT
j_call: TRBJ1-1; clone_size: few; v_call: TRBV6-1; cdr3_length: 13; cdr3_aa: ASSEAPGTASEAF
j_call: TRBJ2-5; clone_size: many; v_call: TRBV7-9; cdr3_length: 8; cdr3_aa: ASGTETQY
j_call: TRBJ2-5; clone_size: NA; v_call: TRBV10-3; cdr3_length: 9; cdr3_aa: AIGVLETQY
j_call: TRBJ2-5; clone_size: NA; v_call: TRBV6-1; cdr3_length: 14; cdr3_aa: ASSELSGWAQETQY
j_call: TRBJ2-7; clone_size: few; v_call: TRBV5-6; cdr3_length: 12; cdr3_aa: ASSWDRSSYEQY
j_call: TRBJ2-7; clone_size: few; v_call: TRBV20-1; cdr3_length: 11; cdr3_aa: SASDRGLDEQY
j_call: TRBJ1-1; clone_size: few; v_call: TRBV10-2; cdr3_length: 13; cdr3_aa: ASSGTGSGNTEAF
j_call: TRBJ2-7; clone_size: few; v_call: TRBV6-2/TRBV6-3; cdr3_length: 12; cdr3_aa: ASSRRGSIYEQY
j_call: TRBJ2-1; clone_size: NA; v_call: TRBV20-1; cdr3_length: 13; cdr3_aa: SARRGPDYYNEQF
j_call: TRBJ2-1; clone_size: many; v_call: TRBV4-1; cdr3_length: 16; cdr3_aa: ASSYPGQGLQVGVEQF
j_call: TRBJ2-6; clone_size: few; v_call: TRBV24-1; cdr3_length: 14; cdr3_aa: ATSDFPGSGANVLT